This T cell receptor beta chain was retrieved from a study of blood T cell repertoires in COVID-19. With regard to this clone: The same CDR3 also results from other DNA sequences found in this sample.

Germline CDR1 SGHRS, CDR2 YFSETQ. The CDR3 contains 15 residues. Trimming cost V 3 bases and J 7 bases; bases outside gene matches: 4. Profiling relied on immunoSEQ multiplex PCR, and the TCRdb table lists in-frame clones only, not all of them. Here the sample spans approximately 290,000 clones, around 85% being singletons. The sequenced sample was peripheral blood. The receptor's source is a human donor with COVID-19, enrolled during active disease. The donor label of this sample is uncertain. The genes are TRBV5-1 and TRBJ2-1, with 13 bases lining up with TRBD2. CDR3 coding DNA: TGCGCCAGCAGCTCCGGACTAGCGGGAGAGAATGAGCAGTTCTTC. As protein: CASSSGLAGENEQFF.